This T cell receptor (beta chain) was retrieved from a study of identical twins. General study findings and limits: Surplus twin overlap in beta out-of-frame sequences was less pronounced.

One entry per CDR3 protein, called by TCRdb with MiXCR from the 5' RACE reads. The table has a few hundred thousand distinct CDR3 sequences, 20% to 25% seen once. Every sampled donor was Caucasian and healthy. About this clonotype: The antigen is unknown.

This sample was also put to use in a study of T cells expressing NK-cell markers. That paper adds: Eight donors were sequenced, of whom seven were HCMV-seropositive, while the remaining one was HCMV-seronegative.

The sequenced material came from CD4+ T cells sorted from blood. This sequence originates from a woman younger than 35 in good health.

The CDR3 nucleotides are TGTGCCAGCAGTGAAGTCAGGGGTTTGGGCTACACCTTC. Translated: CASSEVRGLGYTF. The chain recombines TRBV2 with TRBJ1-2, with D tentatively TRBD1 (6 bases). Germline V gene sequence: CDR1 SNHLY, CDR2 FYNNEI. CDR3 size: 13 residues. V was clipped by 1 base and J by 8 bases, with 11 bases between them.